This T cell receptor (beta chain) was found in a study of beta chain features in type 1 diabetes. Background on the study: Age and gender were similar between patients and healthy donors, as were cell yields. Summed over all samples, the examined sorted cells came to 100 million to 130 million. Whole-study findings and limits: Junctions at VDJ sites from type 1 diabetes patients had fewer insertions and more deletions.

Every bit of the isolated RNA underwent reverse transcription, so sequencing read expressed TCRB transcripts. Sequencing of naive, central memory and regulatory T cell samples gave an average of about 3.57 million reads. Produced via immunoSEQ multiplex PCR; TCRdb's table is partial and in-frame only. The data hold about 410,000 clones, with approximately 15% observed a single time. This clone was found a few times. What it recognizes is unknown. The sequence came from a man aged 25 to 40 in good health. The sequencing input was naive CD4+ T cells from blood.

CDR3 sequence reads: CASSLGTSGEQYF. CDR3 nucleotides: TGTGCCAGCAGCCTCGGGACTAGCGGAGAGCAGTACTTC. The chain links TRBV7-2 to TRBJ2-7, with 11 bases aligning to TRBD2. CDR1 and CDR2 (germline): SGHTA, FQGNSA. The CDR3 has 13 amino acids. J lost 7 bases, V lost 5 bases, and 4 bases had no gene match.